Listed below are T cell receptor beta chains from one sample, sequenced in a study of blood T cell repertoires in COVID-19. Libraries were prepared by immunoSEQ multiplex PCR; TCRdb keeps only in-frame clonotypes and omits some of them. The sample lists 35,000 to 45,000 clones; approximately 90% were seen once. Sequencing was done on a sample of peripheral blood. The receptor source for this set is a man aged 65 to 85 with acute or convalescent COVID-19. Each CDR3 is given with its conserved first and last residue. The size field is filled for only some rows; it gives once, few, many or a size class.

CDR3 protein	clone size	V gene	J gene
CASTRTGDGYTF	.	TRBV6-5	TRBJ1-2
CASSNRAENTEAFF	.	TRBV19	TRBJ1-1
CASVNTGGREAFF	.	TRBV28	TRBJ1-1
CATSDATGGHDTQYF	once	TRBV24-1	TRBJ2-3
CASSLVGREVYEQYF	.	TRBV11-2	TRBJ2-7
CASSYPSGGGGELFF	.	TRBV6-6	TRBJ2-2
CASSVREGGPYEQYF	.	TRBV9	TRBJ2-7
CASSFGTDLDEKLFF	.	TRBV5-1	TRBJ1-4
CASSSTGLANNEQFF	.	TRBV3-1/TRBV3-2	TRBJ2-1
CASSIVGASNTDTQYF	few	TRBV19	TRBJ2-3
CASSLAAGTGNTIYF	.	TRBV7-2	TRBJ1-3
CASSYILGGWAEKLFF	.	TRBV6-5	TRBJ1-4
CASSQEFPRGEKLFF	.	TRBV19	TRBJ1-4
CASSIGQGVGEQFF	.	TRBV19	TRBJ2-1
CASSHFVASSGNTIYF	.	TRBV5-5	TRBJ1-3
CASSLEVRQRNQPQHF	.	TRBV11-2	TRBJ1-5
CATSRGRAGSYNEQFF	.	TRBV15	TRBJ2-1
CASSPPIATNEKLFF	once	TRBV18	TRBJ1-4
CASRARPTTLYEQYF	.	TRBV19	TRBJ2-7
CASSLLSTGGSNQPQHF	.	TRBV7-9	TRBJ1-5
CASMDLAGMTEAFF	.	TRBV6-5	TRBJ1-1
CASSFRGTDTQYF	.	TRBV7-3	TRBJ2-3
CASSLGIGGAGNTIYF	.	TRBV7-9	TRBJ1-3
CASSSASNYGNNSPLHF	.	TRBV5-1	TRBJ1-6
CASSHSRTSGCTYEQYF	.	TRBV23-1	TRBJ2-7
CASRPGTSGSEQYF	few	TRBV2	TRBJ2-7
CASSQTWEANYGYTF	.	TRBV19	TRBJ1-2
CASSQTGTGANVLTF	.	TRBV4-2	TRBJ2-6
CASSPDRVDEQYF	once	TRBV18	TRBJ2-7
CASSQDRTSDEQYF	.	TRBV4-2	TRBJ2-7
CASSFRDRTFYYEQYF	once	TRBV7-2	TRBJ2-7
CAISLGQGGGNEQFF	few	TRBV10-3	TRBJ2-1
CSGRQGSTDTQYF	.	TRBV29-1	TRBJ2-3
CASSEDRPHGNTIYF	.	TRBV2	TRBJ1-3
CASSLLSVGQGQPQHF	.	TRBV27	TRBJ1-5
CASSQGQGVSDTQYF	.	TRBV4-2	TRBJ2-3
CASALRRESADTQYF	.	TRBV27	TRBJ2-3
CASSKPDRSGGLGVGNTIYF	.	TRBV19	TRBJ1-3
CASSLREGQPQHF	few	TRBV12-3/TRBV12-4	TRBJ1-5
CASSDNGNTEAFF	once	TRBV6-1	TRBJ1-1
CASSLGASGSFYEQYF	.	TRBV5-4	TRBJ2-7
CASRGQMNTEAFF	once	TRBV6-5	TRBJ1-1
CASSLGPSGNTIYF	.	TRBV5-6	TRBJ1-3
CASSSDRGNQPQHF	.	TRBV4-1	TRBJ1-5
CASSPRGFAGYTF	.	TRBV28	TRBJ1-2
CASRQGVYEQYF	few	TRBV12-3/TRBV12-4	TRBJ2-7